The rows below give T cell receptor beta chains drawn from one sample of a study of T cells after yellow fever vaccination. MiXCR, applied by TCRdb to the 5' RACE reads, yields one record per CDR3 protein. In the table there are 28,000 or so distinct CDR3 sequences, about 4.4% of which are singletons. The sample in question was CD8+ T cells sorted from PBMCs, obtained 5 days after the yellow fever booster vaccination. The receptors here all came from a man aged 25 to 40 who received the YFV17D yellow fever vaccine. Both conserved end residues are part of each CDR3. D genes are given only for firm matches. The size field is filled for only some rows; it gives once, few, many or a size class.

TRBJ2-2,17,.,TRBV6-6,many,CASSYPPLGGAAGELFF,TGTGCCAGCAGTTACCCCCCCCTAGGGGGGGCCGCCGGGGAGCTGTTTTTT
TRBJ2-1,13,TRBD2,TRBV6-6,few,CAALREEINEQFF,TGTGCCGCATTGCGGGAGGAGATCAATGAGCAGTTCTTC
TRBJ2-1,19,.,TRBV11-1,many,CASSLGEGSGQSSYNEQFF,TGTGCCAGCAGCTTAGGAGAGGGGTCGGGGCAAAGCTCCTACAATGAGCAGTTCTTC
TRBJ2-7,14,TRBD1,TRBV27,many,CASSLSGGLYEQYF,TGTGCCAGCAGTTTATCAGGGGGCCTCTACGAGCAGTACTTC
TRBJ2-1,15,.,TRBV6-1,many,CASSVTGSGTDEQFF,TGTGCCAGCAGTGTAACGGGCTCCGGGACCGATGAGCAGTTCTTC
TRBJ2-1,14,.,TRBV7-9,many,CASSPRTLRDEQFF,TGTGCCAGCAGCCCGCGGACATTACGGGATGAGCAGTTCTTC
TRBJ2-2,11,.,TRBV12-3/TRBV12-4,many,CASSLPGELFF,TGTGCCAGCAGTTTACCCGGGGAGCTGTTTTTT
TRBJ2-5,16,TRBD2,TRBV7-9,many,CASSLSGGLSEETQYF,TGTGCCAGCAGCCTCTCGGGGGGGTTAAGCGAAGAGACCCAGTACTTC
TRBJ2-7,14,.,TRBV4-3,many,CASSQDGSSYEQYF,TGCGCCAGCAGCCAAGACGGGAGCTCCTACGAGCAGTACTTC
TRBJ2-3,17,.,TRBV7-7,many,CASSPGPRAGGTDTQYF,TGTGCTAGCAGCCCCGGGCCAAGGGCCGGGGGCACAGATACGCAGTATTTT
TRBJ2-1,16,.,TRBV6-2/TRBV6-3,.,CASSYSIGESYNEQFF,TGTGCCAGCAGTTACTCGATAGGGGAGAGCTACAATGAGCAGTTCTTC
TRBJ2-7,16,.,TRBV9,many,CASSVGGDFLSYEQYF,TGTGCCAGCAGCGTAGGGGGGGACTTCCTCTCCTACGAGCAGTACTTC
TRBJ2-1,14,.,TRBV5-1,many,CASSLEATYNEQFF,TGCGCCAGCAGCTTAGAGGCGACCTACAATGAGCAGTTCTTC
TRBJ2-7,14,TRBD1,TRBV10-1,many,CASNPGQGANEQYF,TGCGCCAGCAACCCCGGACAGGGGGCAAACGAGCAGTACTTC